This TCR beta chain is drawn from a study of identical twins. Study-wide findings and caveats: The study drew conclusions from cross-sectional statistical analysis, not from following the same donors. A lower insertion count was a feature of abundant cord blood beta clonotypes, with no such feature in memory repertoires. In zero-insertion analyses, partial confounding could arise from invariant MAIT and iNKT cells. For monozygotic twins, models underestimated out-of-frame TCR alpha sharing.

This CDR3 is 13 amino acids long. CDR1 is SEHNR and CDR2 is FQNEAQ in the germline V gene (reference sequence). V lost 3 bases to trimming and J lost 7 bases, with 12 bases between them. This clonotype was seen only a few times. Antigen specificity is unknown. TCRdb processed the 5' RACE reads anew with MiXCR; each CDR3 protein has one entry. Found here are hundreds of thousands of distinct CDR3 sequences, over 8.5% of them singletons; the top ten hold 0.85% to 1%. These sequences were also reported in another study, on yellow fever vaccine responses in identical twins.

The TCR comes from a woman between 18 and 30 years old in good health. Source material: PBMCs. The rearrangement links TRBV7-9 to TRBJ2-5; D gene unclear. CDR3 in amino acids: CASSFPDRATQYF. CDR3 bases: TGTGCCAGCAGCTTCCCTGACCGAGCGACCCAGTACTTC.